Following are 10 T cell receptor beta chains from one sample sequenced in a study of shared clonotypes between healthy human individuals. Clones were read by immunoSEQ multiplex PCR, and TCRdb kept only the in-frame ones, dropping some. The data show about 2.2 million clones, with over 85% seen just once and more than 1.5% held by the top ten. Positive CCR7 selection of CD45RO-negative cells yielded the naive CD8 cells, and terminally differentiated effector memory CD45RA+ cells were excluded. The sequenced material came from naive CD8+ T cells from PBMCs. The receptors derive from a man between 18 and 29 years old in good health. Some clones in this sample may be carry-over from other donors' samples.

The genes are TRBV11-3 and TRBJ2-2; a possible D gene is TRBD2 (5 bases). V was pared by 2 bases and J by 6 bases, with 10 bases between. This CDR3 is 14 amino acids long. In germline, CDR1 is SGHNT, CDR2 YENEEA. CDR3 nucleotide sequence: TGTGCCAGCAGCTTATATGAGGGCGCCGGGGAGCTGTTTTTT. Residues: CASSLYEGAGELFF.

V and J are TRBV5-1 and TRBJ2-3, with 10 bases identical to TRBD1. Germline loops: CDR1 SGHRS, CDR2 YFSETQ. The V and J ends lost 4 bases and 4 bases, in that order; junction bases with no gene match: 15. There are 18 residues in the CDR3. In DNA, the CDR3 is TGCGCCAGCAGCCCGGTCCCGGGACAGGGGAGTATCTCAGATACGCAGTATTTT. Translating gives CASSPVPGQGSISDTQYF.

The V gene is TRBV7-2, the J gene TRBJ1-3, with D possibly TRBD1 on 6 matching bases. This CDR3 comprises 15 residues. In germline, CDR1 is SGHTA, CDR2 FQGNSA. V lost 4 bases and J 1 base, leaving 11 bases between the germline ends. The CDR3 nucleotides read TGTGCCAGCAGCTCGACAGGACTATCTGGAAACACCATATATTTT. Residues: CASSSTGLSGNTIYF.

The rearrangement links TRBV10-3 to TRBJ2-1; D is undetermined. V was trimmed by 3 bases and J by 0 bases, leaving 9 bases between them. The CDR3 has 15 amino acids. Germline V gene sequence: CDR1 ENHRY, CDR2 SYGVKD. The CDR3 DNA reads TGTGCCATCAGTGATGTAAGCGACTCCTACAATGAGCAGTTCTTC. Protein: CAISDVSDSYNEQFF.

The rearrangement uses TRBV7-9 and TRBJ2-1; no reliable D call. Germline V gene lookup returns CDR1 SEHNR and CDR2 FQNEAQ (reference sequence). V was shortened by 6 bases and J by 8 bases, with 8 bases between the two germline ends. This CDR3 is 11 amino acids long. CDR3 amino acids: CASRSGYEQFF. The CDR3 DNA reads TGTGCCAGCAGATCAGGCTATGAGCAGTTCTTC.

In this sample, this clone turned up once. Other DNA sequences in this specimen translate into the identical CDR3. This sequence joins TRBV4-3 and TRBJ1-2; TRBD1 aligns across 7 bases. The J segment lost 7 bases and the V segment lost 1 base, leaving 3 bases of the junction unmatched. The germline CDR1 and CDR2 sequences are LGHNA and YSLEER. The CDR3 has 13 amino acids. The CDR3 nucleotides are TGCGCCAGCAGCCAAGGGACAGGCAGTGGCTACACCTTC. The encoded protein is CASSQGTGSGYTF.

This chain uses TRBV4-1 with TRBJ2-1; unclear D gene. V was clipped by 3 bases and J by 2 bases, with 11 bases between them. The CDR3 is 15 residues long. Germline CDR1 MGHRA, CDR2 YSYEKL. In nucleotides, the CDR3 is TGCGCCAGCAGCCAGCCGTATACCACCTACAATGAGCAGTTCTTC. Protein sequence: CASSQPYTTYNEQFF.

The CDR3 here is CASSIDRGNEQYF. The CDR3 region has the DNA TGTGCCAGCAGCATCGACAGGGGGAATGAGCAGTACTTC. The chain joins TRBV14 to TRBJ2-7, with 9 bases identical to TRBD1. The V segment lost 5 bases and the J segment 7 bases; nucleotides outside the gene matches: 6. Germline CDR1 is SGHDN and CDR2 is FVKESK. CDR3 length: 13 amino acids.

The V gene is TRBV2, the J gene TRBJ1-1; D is unclear. V was trimmed by 7 bases and J by 6 bases, leaving 18 bases between them. CDR1 and CDR2 from the germline V gene are SNHLY and FYNNEI. The CDR3 loop spans 14 amino acids. CDR3 DNA: TGTGCCAGCACCCCCGGGTCCCGGGCCCCTGAAGCTTTCTTT. Translating it yields CASTPGSRAPEAFF.

In DNA form, the CDR3 reads TGTGCCACCAGCAGAGATCGGCCAGAATACAATGAGCAGTTCTTC. Translation gives CATSRDRPEYNEQFF. The V gene is TRBV15, the J gene TRBJ2-1; D is unclear. The germline V and J ends were trimmed by 0 bases and 4 bases, with 10 bases remaining between them. Germline lookup yields CDR1 LNHNV and CDR2 YYDKDF (reference sequence). The CDR3 runs to 15 residues.